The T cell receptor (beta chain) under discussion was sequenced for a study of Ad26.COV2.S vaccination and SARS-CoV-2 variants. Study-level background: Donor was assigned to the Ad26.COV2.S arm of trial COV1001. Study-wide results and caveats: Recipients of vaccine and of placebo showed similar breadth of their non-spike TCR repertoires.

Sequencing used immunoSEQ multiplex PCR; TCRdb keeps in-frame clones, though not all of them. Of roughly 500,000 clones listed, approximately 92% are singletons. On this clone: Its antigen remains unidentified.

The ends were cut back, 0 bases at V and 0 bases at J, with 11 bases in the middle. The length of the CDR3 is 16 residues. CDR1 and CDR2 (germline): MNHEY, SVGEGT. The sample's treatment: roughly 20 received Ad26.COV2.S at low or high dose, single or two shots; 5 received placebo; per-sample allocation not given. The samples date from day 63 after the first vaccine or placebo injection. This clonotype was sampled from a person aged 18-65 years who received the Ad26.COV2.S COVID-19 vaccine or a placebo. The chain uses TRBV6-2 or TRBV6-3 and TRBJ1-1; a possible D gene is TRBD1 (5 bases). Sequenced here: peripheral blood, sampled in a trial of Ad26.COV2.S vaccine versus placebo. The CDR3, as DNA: TGTGCCAGCAGTTACTCTTCCGGGACCATGAACACTGAAGCTTTCTTT. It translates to CASSYSSGTMNTEAFF.